The 6 T cell receptor beta chains below were found in one sample sequenced in a study of regulatory T cells in long-lasting Graves disease. The sample's time point: newly diagnosed GD, antithyroid drugs for less than 3 months. PBMC-derived RNA was used for the TCR library. With iRepertoire HTBI primers and Arm-PCR of CDR3 regions, TCR beta libraries were built. Each CDR3 protein is one row after TCRdb ran MiXCR on the multiplex PCR reads. The sample yields 420,000 or so distinct CDR3 sequences, around 15% seen once. The sample was also reused in another study, on T cells in Graves' hyperthyroidism and ophthalmopathy.

Sample: peripheral blood mononuclear cells (PBMCs), taken at new diagnosis, from a patient treated with antithyroid drugs. These receptors all come from a woman under 30 with Graves disease.

The V and J genes are TRBV19 and TRBJ2-1; 9 bases map to TRBD2. With V trimmed by 5 bases and J by 4 bases, 9 bases remained unmatched. This CDR3 is built from 16 residues. Germline CDR1 LNHDA, CDR2 SQIVND (reference sequence). Here the CDR3 DNA reads TGTGCCAGTAGTGGGACTAGCCCGGCCCTATACAATGAGCAGTTCTTC. It yields the protein CASSGTSPALYNEQFF.

This clonotype was seen a few times. CDR3 loop: CASSPPDRAWETQYF. The CDR3 DNA reads TGTGCCAGCAGCCCCCCGGACAGGGCTTGGGAGACCCAGTACTTC. The V call is TRBV5-6, the J call TRBJ2-5; 8 bases align to TRBD1. Looked up from germline, CDR1 is SGHDT and CDR2 is YYEEEE. Losses at the gene ends were 4 bases for V and 5 bases for J; bases not matched to a gene: 10. This CDR3 contains 15 residues.

This clonotype was counted many times. The rearrangement joins TRBV20-1 to TRBJ1-5; D not resolved. The CDR3 consists of 16 residues. Per the germline V gene, CDR1 is DFQATT and CDR2 is SNEGSKA (reference sequence). Trimming left V 7 bases short and J 1 base short, with 20 bases between. CDR3 sequence reads: CSVSNRSTASNQPQHF. DNA of the CDR3: TGCAGTGTATCGAATCGTTCGACCGCGAGCAATCAGCCCCAGCATTTT.

Comment on this clonotype: A much larger clone sits a single nucleotide away, making a read error possible. The chain recombines TRBV20-1 with TRBJ2-3; D perhaps matches TRBD2 (6 bases). Germline CDR1 DFQATT, CDR2 SNEGSKA (reference sequence). This CDR3 is built from 14 residues. The V end lost 5 bases, the J end lost 2 bases, and 14 bases lay between the germline ends. The CDR3 loop reads CSAVRGLHTDTQYF. The CDR3 DNA sequence: TGCAGTGCTGTCCGGGGACTCCACACAGATACGCAGTATTTT.

This clonotype was seen repeatedly, ten times or more. The chain carries TRBV7-2 and TRBJ2-3; 9 positions agree with TRBD2. In germline, CDR1 is SGHTA, CDR2 FQGNSA. After removal of 5 bases from V and 6 bases from J, the junction contained 6 bases not matched to a gene. The CDR3 has 14 residues. CDR3 DNA sequence: TGTGCCAGCAGCCCCGGGACTAGCTCTGATACGCAGTATTTT. Translation: CASSPGTSSDTQYF.

This clonotype was found many times. The gene calls are TRBV28 and TRBJ2-1; D call uncertain. Trimming took 6 bases from V and 6 from J, leaving 12 bases between them. The CDR3 runs to 13 residues. Per the germline V gene, CDR1 is MDHEN and CDR2 is SYDVKM. The CDR3 sequence: CASSLVRGNEQFF. CDR3 sequence (DNA): TGTGCCAGCAGCTTAGTACGTGGCAATGAGCAGTTCTTC.